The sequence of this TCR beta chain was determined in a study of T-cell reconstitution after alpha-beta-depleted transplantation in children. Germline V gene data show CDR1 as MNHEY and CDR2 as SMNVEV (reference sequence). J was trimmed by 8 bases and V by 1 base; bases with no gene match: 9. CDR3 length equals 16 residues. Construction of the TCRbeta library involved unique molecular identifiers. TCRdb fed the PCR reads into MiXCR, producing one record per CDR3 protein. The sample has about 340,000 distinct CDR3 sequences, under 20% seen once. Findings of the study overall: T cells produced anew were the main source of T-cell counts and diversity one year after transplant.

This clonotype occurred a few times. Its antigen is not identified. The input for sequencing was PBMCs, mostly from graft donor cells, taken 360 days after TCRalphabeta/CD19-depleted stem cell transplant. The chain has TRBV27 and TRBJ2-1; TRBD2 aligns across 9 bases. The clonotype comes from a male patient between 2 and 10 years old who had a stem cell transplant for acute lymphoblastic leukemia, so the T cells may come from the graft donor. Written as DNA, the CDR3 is TGTGCCAGCAGTTTATTGGGCGGGAGGGCCCTCGATGAGCAGTTCTTC. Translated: CASSLLGGRALDEQFF.